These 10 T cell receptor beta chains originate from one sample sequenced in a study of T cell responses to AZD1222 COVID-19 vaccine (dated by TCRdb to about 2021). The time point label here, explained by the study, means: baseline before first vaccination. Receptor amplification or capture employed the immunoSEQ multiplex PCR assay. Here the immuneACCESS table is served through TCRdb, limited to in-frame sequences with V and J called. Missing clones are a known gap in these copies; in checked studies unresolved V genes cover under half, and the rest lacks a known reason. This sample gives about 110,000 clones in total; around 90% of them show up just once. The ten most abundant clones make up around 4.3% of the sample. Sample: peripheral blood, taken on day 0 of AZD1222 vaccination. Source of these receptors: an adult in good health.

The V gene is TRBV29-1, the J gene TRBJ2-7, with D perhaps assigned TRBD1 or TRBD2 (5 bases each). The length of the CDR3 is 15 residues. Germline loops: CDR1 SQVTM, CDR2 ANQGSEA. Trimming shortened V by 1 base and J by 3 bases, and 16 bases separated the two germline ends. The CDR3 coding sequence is TGCAGCGTTGAAGGGCAAGGGGAGCAAGTCTACGAGCAGTACTTC. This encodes CSVEGQGEQVYEQYF.

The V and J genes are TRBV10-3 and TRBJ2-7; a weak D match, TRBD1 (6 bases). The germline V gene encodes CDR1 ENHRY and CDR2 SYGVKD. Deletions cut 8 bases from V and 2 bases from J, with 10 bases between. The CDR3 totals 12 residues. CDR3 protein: CAIAGDTYEQYF. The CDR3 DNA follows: TGTGCCATCGCAGGGGATACCTACGAGCAGTACTTC.

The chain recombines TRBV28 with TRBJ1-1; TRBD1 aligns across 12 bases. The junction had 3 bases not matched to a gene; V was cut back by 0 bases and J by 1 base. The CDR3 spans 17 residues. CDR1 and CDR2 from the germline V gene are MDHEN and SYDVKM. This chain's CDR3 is CASSLWGQGARNTEAFF. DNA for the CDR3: TGTGCCAGCAGTTTATGGGGACAGGGGGCAAGGAACACTGAAGCTTTCTTT. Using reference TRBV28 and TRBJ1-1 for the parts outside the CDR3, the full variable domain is DVKVTQSSRYLVKRTGEKVFLECVQDMDHENMFWYRQDPGLGLRLIYFSYDVKMKEKGDIPEGYSVSREKKERFSLILESASTNQTSMYLCASSLWGQGARNTEAFFGQGTRLTVV.

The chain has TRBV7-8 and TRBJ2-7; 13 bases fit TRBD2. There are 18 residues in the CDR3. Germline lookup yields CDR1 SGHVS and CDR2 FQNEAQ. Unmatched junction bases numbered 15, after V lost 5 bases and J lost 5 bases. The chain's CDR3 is CASSRPGTSGTWENEQYF. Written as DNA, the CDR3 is TGTGCCAGCAGCCGACCCGGGACTAGCGGGACCTGGGAGAACGAGCAGTACTTC.

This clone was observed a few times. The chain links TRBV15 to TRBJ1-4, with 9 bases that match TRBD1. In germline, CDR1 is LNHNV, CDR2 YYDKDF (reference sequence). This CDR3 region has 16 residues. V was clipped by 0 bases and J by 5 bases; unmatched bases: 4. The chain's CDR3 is CATSRDPGTGNEKLFF. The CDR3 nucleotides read TGTGCCACCAGCAGAGACCCCGGGACAGGGAATGAAAAACTGTTTTTT. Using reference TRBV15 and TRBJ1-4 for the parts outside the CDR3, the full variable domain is DAMVIQNPRYQVTQFGKPVTLSCSQTLNHNVMYWYQQKSSQAPKLLFHYYDKDFNNEADTPDNFQSRRPNTSFCFLDIRSPGLGDTAMYLCATSRDPGTGNEKLFFGSGTQLSVL.

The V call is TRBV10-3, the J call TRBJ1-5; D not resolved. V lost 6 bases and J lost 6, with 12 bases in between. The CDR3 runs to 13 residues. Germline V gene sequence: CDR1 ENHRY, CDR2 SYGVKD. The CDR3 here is CAIRREMGQPQHF. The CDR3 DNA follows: TGTGCCATCAGAAGGGAGATGGGTCAGCCCCAGCATTTT.

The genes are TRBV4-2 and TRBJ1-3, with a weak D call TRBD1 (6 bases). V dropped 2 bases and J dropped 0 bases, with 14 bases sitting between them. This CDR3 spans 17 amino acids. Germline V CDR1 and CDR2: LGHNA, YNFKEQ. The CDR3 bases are TGTGCCAGCAGCCAATCCGGGACAATTACCTCTGGAAACACCATATATTTT. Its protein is CASSQSGTITSGNTIYF.

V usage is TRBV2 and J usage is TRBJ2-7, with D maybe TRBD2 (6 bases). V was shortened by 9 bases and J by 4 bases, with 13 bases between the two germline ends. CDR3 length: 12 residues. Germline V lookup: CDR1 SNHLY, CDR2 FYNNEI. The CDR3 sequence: CASRGGLYEQYF. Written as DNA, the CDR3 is TGTGCCAGTCGGGGAGGTTTGTACGAGCAGTACTTC. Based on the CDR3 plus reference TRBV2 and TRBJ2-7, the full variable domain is EPEVTQTPSHQVTQMGQEVILRCVPISNHLYFYWYRQILGQKVEFLVSFYNNEISEKSEIFDDQFSVERPDGSNFTLKIRSTKLEDSAMYFCASRGGLYEQYFGPGTRLTVT.

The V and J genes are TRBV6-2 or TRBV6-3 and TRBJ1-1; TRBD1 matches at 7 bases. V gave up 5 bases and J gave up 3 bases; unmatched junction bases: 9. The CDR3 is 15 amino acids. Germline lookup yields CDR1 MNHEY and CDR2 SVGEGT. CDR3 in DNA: TGTGCCAGCAGTGACCCAGGGGGTAGGCACACTGAAGCTTTCTTT. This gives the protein CASSDPGGRHTEAFF.

The chain's CDR3 is CAITRTGNTGELFF. For the CDR3, the DNA is TGTGCCATCACCCGGACGGGGAACACCGGGGAGCTGTTTTTT. The chain employs TRBV10-3 and TRBJ2-2; D is undetermined. V lost 7 bases, J lost 1 base, and 10 bases lay in between. CDR1 is ENHRY, CDR2 SYGVKD, per germline. This CDR3 is 14 amino acids long.